One and the same sample provided the 28 T cell receptor beta chains below, sequenced in a study of T cell repertoires in cytomegalovirus infection. Their recognized antigens are unknown. TCRdb analysed the reads with MiXCR anew, one entry per CDR3 protein. The sample has 380,000 or so distinct CDR3 sequences; about 35% are singletons. The sample here was cultured PBMCs, taken from culture after CMV antigen stimulation. The receptor source for this set is a human donor in good health (CMV status not recorded). Some clones in this sample may be carry-over from other donors' samples.

V is TRBV5-6 and J is TRBJ2-5, with D possibly being TRBD2 (5 bases). The CDR3 contains 16 residues. In germline, CDR1 is SGHDT, CDR2 YYEEEE. Trimming pared 0 bases from V and 1 base from J, leaving 13 bases between. CDR3 loop: CASSLAGDRSQETQYF. The CDR3 nucleotides are TGTGCCAGCAGCTTGGCCGGGGATAGGAGCCAAGAGACCCAGTACTTC.

This clonotype has just a few counts. This chain links TRBV11-2 with TRBJ2-1, with D unresolved. CDR3 length: 14 amino acids. Germline V lookup: CDR1 SGHAT, CDR2 FQNNGV. Trimming removed 3 bases from V and 2 bases from J, with 8 bases in between. CDR3 loop: CASSLMSPYNEQFF. CDR3 coding DNA: TGTGCCAGCAGCTTGATGAGCCCCTACAATGAGCAGTTCTTC.

Concerning this clonotype itself: An end of the junction does not agree with germline; a read error may underlie this. The chain couples TRBV4-1 to TRBJ2-7; D possibly corresponds to TRBD2 (6 bases). CDR3 size: 14 residues. Germline CDR1 is MGHRA and CDR2 is YSYEKL. The DNA of the CDR3 is TGTGCCAGCAGCCCGAATTTATGGGGGGTCGAGCAGTACTTC. Amino acids: CASSPNLWGVEQYF.

This clonotype has just a few counts. The V gene is TRBV12-3 or TRBV12-4, the J gene TRBJ2-7; possibly TRBD1 for D (6 bases). The CDR3 contains 14 residues. V dropped 4 bases and J dropped 3 bases, with 13 bases sitting between them. The CDR3, as DNA: TGTGCCAGCAGTTCCGGGACATATTTCTACGAGCAGTACGTC. It yields the protein CASSSGTYFYEQYV.

The CDR3 sequence: CASSSVRNYGYTF. CDR3 nucleotides: TGCGCCAGCAGCTCGGTCAGAAACTATGGCTACACCTTC. This chain uses TRBV5-1 with TRBJ1-2, with D uncertain. The CDR3 sequence is 13 residues long. V lost 3 bases to trimming and J lost 2 bases, with 8 bases between them. CDR1 is SGHRS, CDR2 YFSETQ, per germline.

This chain connects TRBV7-9 to TRBJ2-1; perhaps TRBD1 as D (5 bases). The CDR3 is 16 residues long. V shed 0 bases and J shed 4 bases, with 13 bases lying between them. Germline CDR1 SEHNR, CDR2 FQNEAQ (reference sequence). CDR3 nucleotides: TGTGCCAGCAGCTTAGCTTCTACAGGATTATACAATGAGCAGTTCTTC. Amino acid sequence: CASSLASTGLYNEQFF.

The CDR3 nucleotides are TGTGCCAGCAGCCTCGGGACTAGCGGGGGCCCCCCAGAGTGGGAGCAGTACTTC. It encodes CASSLGTSGGPPEWEQYF. V usage is TRBV7-2 and J usage is TRBJ2-7; 14 bases are a match to TRBD2. Germline V gives CDR1 SGHTA, CDR2 FQGNSA. This CDR3 is 18 amino acids long. With 5 bases clipped from V and 7 bases from J, the junction kept 16 bases outside the gene matches.

The chain employs TRBV20-1 and TRBJ2-1, with 12 bases lining up with TRBD2. Germline assignment: CDR1 DFQATT and CDR2 SNEGSKA (reference sequence). The CDR3 is 19 amino acids. V lost 5 bases to trimming and J lost 0 bases; unmatched junction nucleotides: 14. The CDR3 sequence is CSASRTSGIPLSSYNEQFF. The CDR3 region has the DNA TGCAGTGCTTCGAGGACTAGCGGGATACCCCTGAGCTCCTACAATGAGCAGTTCTTC.

A few counts support this clonotype. The chain has TRBV12-3 or TRBV12-4 and TRBJ2-1; 10 bases map to TRBD2. J lost 4 bases, V lost 5 bases, and 20 bases had no gene match. The CDR3 is made up of 20 amino acids. CDR3 amino acids: CASSHRRTSGHSSGYNEQFF. The CDR3 nucleotides read TGTGCCAGCAGTCACCGTAGGACTAGCGGTCATTCCTCGGGATACAATGAGCAGTTCTTC.

A word on this clonotype: A clone one base away is much larger, so this may be a read error. CDR3 amino acids: CASSHRGRIPGELYF. In DNA form, the CDR3 reads TGTGCCAGCAGCCACAGGGGGCGAATCCCCGGGGAGCTGTATTTT. This chain joins TRBV7-2 and TRBJ2-2, with 9 bases lining up with TRBD1. The CDR3 has 15 amino acids. In germline, CDR1 is SGHTA, CDR2 FQGNSA.

This clonotype was seen only a few times. This chain connects TRBV11-3 to TRBJ2-1; D is undetermined. The CDR3 is 14 amino acids. Germline V gene data show CDR1 as SGHNT and CDR2 as YENEEA. Trimming took off 0 bases at V and 12 bases at J, with 15 bases between the two ends. The chain's CDR3 is CASSLDQSSHGQFF. The CDR3 bases are TGTGCCAGCAGCTTAGATCAGTCGAGTCATGGGCAGTTCTTC.

The chain employs TRBV9 and TRBJ2-1, with TRBD2 identical over 14 bases. The CDR3 covers 17 residues. Germline-derived CDR1 and CDR2 are SGDLS and YYNGEE. The J segment lost 1 base and the V segment lost 4 bases, leaving 4 bases of the junction unmatched. The CDR3 sequence is CASSRGTSGSSYNEQFF. DNA for the CDR3: TGTGCCAGCAGCCGAGGGACTAGCGGGAGTTCCTACAATGAGCAGTTCTTC. The complete variable domain, with remaining parts taken from reference TRBV9 and TRBJ2-1, reads DSGVTQTPKHLITATGQRVTLRCSPRSGDLSVYWYQQSLDQGLQFLIQYYNGEERAKGNILERFSAQQFPDLHSELNLSSLELGDSALYFCASSRGTSGSSYNEQFFGPGTRLTVL.

The chain couples TRBV28 to TRBJ2-3; possibly TRBD1 for D (5 bases). The CDR3 is 18 residues long. Germline CDR1 reads MDHEN; CDR2 reads SYDVKM. V lost 3 bases and J 0 bases, leaving 19 bases between the germline ends. The CDR3 protein is CASSFDPTGAESTDTQYF. As DNA, the CDR3 is TGTGCCAGCAGTTTCGACCCTACTGGGGCGGAGAGCACAGATACGCAGTATTTT. Full variable domain (rest looked up from reference TRBV28 and TRBJ2-3): DVKVTQSSRYLVKRTGEKVFLECVQDMDHENMFWYRQDPGLGLRLIYFSYDVKMKEKGDIPEGYSVSREKKERFSLILESASTNQTSMYLCASSFDPTGAESTDTQYFGPGTRLTVL.

The rearrangement joins TRBV20-1 to TRBJ2-1; 9 bases match TRBD2. This CDR3 region has 17 residues. V lost 3 bases, J lost 4 bases, and 13 bases stayed unmatched. Germline loops: CDR1 DFQATT, CDR2 SNEGSKA (reference sequence). CDR3 in DNA: TGCAGTGCTAGCGCGCCAGCGGGAGGTTCCCTTTACAATGAGCAGTTCTTC. Translated: CSASAPAGGSLYNEQFF.

CDR3 DNA sequence: TGTGCCAGCAGTACGACTAGAATCTACGAGCAGTACTTC. It codes for CASSTTRIYEQYF. This chain links TRBV28 with TRBJ2-7; D perhaps matches TRBD2 (6 bases). Per germline, CDR1 MDHEN and CDR2 SYDVKM. The CDR3 contains 13 residues. V dropped 5 bases and J dropped 3 bases, with 11 bases sitting between them.

This chain connects TRBV7-2 to TRBJ2-5; maybe TRBD2 (5 bases). The V end was cut by 2 bases, the J end by 7 bases, with 14 bases between. This CDR3 comprises 14 residues. Germline CDR1 SGHTA, CDR2 FQGNSA. The CDR3 is CASSLLGELATQYF. CDR3 DNA: TGTGCCAGCAGCTTACTCGGGGAATTGGCGACCCAGTACTTC.

The J gene is TRBJ2-3, the V gene TRBV5-6; 7 bases are shared with TRBD2. The CDR3 contains 14 residues. The trim removed 4 bases at V and 6 bases at J, leaving 8 bases unmatched. CDR1 and CDR2 from the germline V gene are SGHDT and YYEEEE. The CDR3 DNA reads TGTGCCAGCAGCCGGACTAGTCTATCCGATACGCAGTATTTT. Translation: CASSRTSLSDTQYF.

This clonotype was seen many times. CDR3 in amino acids: CASSLAGSGRTRSYNEQFF. CDR3 sequence (DNA): TGTGCCAGCAGCTTAGCTGGTAGCGGGCGTACCCGCTCCTACAATGAGCAGTTCTTC. The chain couples TRBV7-2 to TRBJ2-1; TRBD2 matches at 7 bases. V trimming: 0 bases; J trimming: 0 bases; junction bases outside the gene matches: 11. CDR1 is SGHTA and CDR2 is FQGNSA in the germline V gene. The CDR3 extends over 19 amino acids.

This clonotype was found a few times. A read error may be the cause here, since a much bigger clone is one base away. The chain uses TRBV5-4 and TRBJ2-1; 8 nucleotides match TRBD2. Germline CDR1 is SGHNT and CDR2 is YYREEE (reference sequence). V lost 6 bases and J lost 2; bases outside the gene matches: 1. The CDR3 length is 13 residues. In DNA, the CDR3 is TGTGCCAGCAAGCGGGAGCCCTACAATGAGCAGTTCTTC. Translation: CASKREPYNEQFF.

This clonotype was observed a few times. This chain links TRBV11-2 with TRBJ2-5, with D tentatively TRBD1 (6 bases). The length of the CDR3 is 14 residues. Trimming took 5 bases from V and 2 from J, leaving 12 bases between them. Germline-derived CDR1 and CDR2 are SGHAT and FQNNGV. The CDR3 nucleotides are TGTGCCAGCAGCGGTATGGACAGACAAGAGACCCAGTACTTC. It encodes CASSGMDRQETQYF.

This clonotype was seen only a few times. The chain has TRBV10-3 and TRBJ1-1, with 11 nucleotides matching TRBD1. The trim removed 2 bases at V and 6 bases at J, leaving 2 bases unmatched. In germline, CDR1 is ENHRY, CDR2 SYGVKD. The CDR3 spans 14 residues. The chain's CDR3 is CAISEGQGASEAFF. The CDR3 DNA reads TGTGCCATCAGTGAGGGACAGGGGGCTTCTGAAGCTTTCTTT.

This chain uses TRBV30 with TRBJ1-1; maybe TRBD1 (5 bases). Germline CDR1 GTSNPN, CDR2 SVGIG (reference sequence). This CDR3 has 12 residues. Trimming shortened V by 2 bases and J by 5 bases, and 9 bases separated the two germline ends. This chain's CDR3 is CAWSPGRTEAFF. DNA of the CDR3: TGTGCCTGGAGTCCGGGACGAACTGAAGCTTTCTTT.

This clonotype was found once. The chain uses TRBV6-2 or TRBV6-3 and TRBJ2-7; D is possibly TRBD2 (6 bases). The CDR3 is made up of 15 amino acids. In germline, CDR1 is MNHEY, CDR2 SVGEGT. Trimming shortened V by 5 bases and J by 4 bases, and 18 bases separated the two germline ends. CDR3 nucleotides: TGTGCCAGCAGTGGCCCCGCGGGGCGTCGATACGAGCAGTACTTC. Translation gives CASSGPAGRRYEQYF.

The chain carries TRBV14 and TRBJ1-6; D is unclear. The CDR3 contains 14 residues. Germline-derived CDR1 and CDR2 are SGHDN and FVKESK. The V end was cut by 4 bases, the J end by 5 bases, with 9 bases between. The CDR3, as DNA: TGTGCCAGCAGCCCAGACGGGGATAATTCACCCCTCCACTTT. Its translation: CASSPDGDNSPLHF. The full variable domain, its missing parts supplied by reference TRBV14 and TRBJ1-6, is EAGVTQFPSHSVIEKGQTVTLRCDPISGHDNLYWYRRVMGKEIKFLLHFVKESKQDESGMPNNRFLAERTGGTYSTLKVQPAELEDSGVYFCASSPDGDNSPLHFGNGTRLTVT.

This clonotype was seen repeatedly, ten times or more. The chain combines TRBV7-2 with TRBJ2-7, with 7 bases aligning to TRBD1. CDR1 is SGHTA, CDR2 FQGNSA, per germline. This CDR3 contains 15 residues. Trimming took 4 bases from V and 0 from J; bases not matched to a gene: 6. As DNA, the CDR3 is TGTGCCAGCAGCTCCTCAGGGGGTTACTCCTACGAGCAGTACTTC. Residues: CASSSSGGYSYEQYF.

The table lists this clonotype with many counts. The chain combines TRBV7-2 with TRBJ2-1; 11 bases fit TRBD2. The V gene's germline CDR1 is SGHTA and CDR2 FQGNSA. With V trimmed by 6 bases and J by 8 bases, 9 bases remained unmatched. The CDR3 sequence is 15 residues long. CDR3 DNA: TGTGCCAGCAGGCCTACTAGCGGGAGCCTCCATGAGCAGTTCTTC. This sequence encodes CASRPTSGSLHEQFF.

The sample holds many counts of this clonotype. The chain is built from TRBV7-2 and TRBJ1-1; D ambiguous. Trimming removed 1 base at V and 7 bases at J, with 10 bases between. The CDR3 is 13 amino acids. Looked up from germline, CDR1 is SGHTA and CDR2 is FQGNSA. CDR3 in DNA: TGTGCCAGCAGCTTAGTGGGAAATCTTGAAGCTTTCTTT. This sequence encodes CASSLVGNLEAFF.

This sequence joins TRBV19 and TRBJ2-2; 7 bases match TRBD1. Germline lookup yields CDR1 LNHDA and CDR2 SQIVND (reference sequence). The V and J ends lost 3 bases and 2 bases, in that order; junction bases with no gene match: 6. The CDR3 spans 16 residues. This CDR3 reads CASSIKGALNTGELFF. CDR3 sequence (DNA): TGTGCCAGTAGTATTAAGGGGGCGTTAAACACCGGGGAGCTGTTTTTT.